The T cell receptor (beta chain) under discussion was sequenced for a study of T cells in Graves' hyperthyroidism and ophthalmopathy. Study context: The authors collected peripheral blood at initial diagnosis, before any treatment. Findings and limits, study-wide: Most expanded thyroid clonotypes above 0.001 also appeared in blood.

TCR beta CDR3 regions were amplified from RNA. The HTBI primer set was used in a first-round RT-PCR of the TCR CDR3. One entry per CDR3 protein results from TCRdb running MiXCR on the multiplex PCR reads. Of roughly 710,000 distinct CDR3 sequences listed, 30% to 40% were seen once; the top ten hold roughly 30%. This clonotype was counted only a few times. Its specificity is unknown. V shed 2 bases and J shed 4 bases, with 20 bases lying between them. Germline V CDR1 and CDR2: SGHTA, FQGNSA. The CDR3 sequence is 17 residues long. The rearrangement uses TRBV7-2 and TRBJ2-5; tentatively, D is TRBD1 (7 bases). The sample comprised blood. This TCR derives from a woman aged 40 to 49 with Graves' hyperthyroidism. The CDR3 sequence is CASSLQGGGRPRETQYF. CDR3 bases: TGTGCCAGCAGCTTACAGGGGGGTGGACGTCCAAGAGAGACCCAGTACTTC.